What follows are 18 T cell receptor beta chains derived from one specimen sequenced in a study of cytomegalovirus exposure and HLA in healthy donors. PCR involved 60 Vbeta and 13 Jbeta primers. The repertoire was sequenced with immunoSEQ multiplex PCR; TCRdb's copy has only in-frame clones and lacks some. The sample has roughly 100,000 clones, roughly 85% seen once. The sequenced material came from PBMCs. Receptors originate from a woman in her thirties or forties in good health and CMV-seronegative.

The sample holds one count of this clone. V and J are TRBV5-6 and TRBJ1-6, with D possibly matching TRBD1 (5 bases). From germline, CDR1 is SGHDT and CDR2 YYEEEE. V shed 4 bases and J shed 14 bases, with 16 bases lying between them. This CDR3 has 13 residues. The CDR3, as DNA: TGTGCCAGCAGCATGGGACCGACTTTTTCCCTCCACTTT. It is translated as CASSMGPTFSLHF.

The chain is built from TRBV11-2 and TRBJ1-1, with D possibly matching TRBD1 (5 bases). This CDR3 has 16 amino acids. Germline CDR1 SGHAT, CDR2 FQNNGV. V gave up 5 bases and J gave up 1 base, with 17 bases separating them. The DNA of the CDR3 is TGTGCCAGCAGCCTCATCCTGGGGCAGGGGAACACTGAAGCTTTCTTT. This sequence encodes CASSLILGQGNTEAFF.

The CDR3 DNA reads as TGCGCCAGCAGCGCCGGGACAGGAGATTATTCACCCCTCCACTTT. Translating it yields CASSAGTGDYSPLHF. The chain employs TRBV5-1 and TRBJ1-6, with 8 nucleotides matching TRBD1. CDR3 size: 15 residues. In germline, CDR1 is SGHRS, CDR2 YFSETQ. Germline trimming cut 4 bases from V and 8 bases from J; bases unmatched to any gene: 8.

The chain has TRBV6-6 and TRBJ2-1, with TRBD2 matching over 10 bases. V was clipped by 7 bases and J by 8 bases; unmatched bases: 14. The CDR3 runs 16 residues. From germline, CDR1 is MNHNY and CDR2 SVGAGI (reference sequence). This chain's CDR3 is CASNEGRLAGRDEQFF. As DNA, the CDR3 is TGTGCCAGCAACGAGGGAAGACTAGCGGGTCGCGATGAGCAGTTCTTC.

This clone occurred once. V and J are TRBV9 and TRBJ1-6; 7 nucleotides line up with TRBD1. J was trimmed by 9 bases and V by 7 bases; bases with no gene match: 10. The germline V gene encodes CDR1 SGDLS and CDR2 YYNGEE. CDR3 length equals 14 residues. For the CDR3, the DNA is TGTGCCAGCGCATTACAGGGGAGTGGTTCACCCCTCCACTTT. Its protein product is CASALQGSGSPLHF.

This chain connects TRBV6-5 to TRBJ2-3; D is possibly TRBD2 (8 bases). The CDR3 sequence is 16 residues long. Germline V gene data show CDR1 as MNHEY and CDR2 as SVGAGI. Trimming removed 6 bases from V and 10 bases from J, with 26 bases in between. The CDR3 here is CASSYRGSGTATSQYF. The CDR3 bases are TGTGCCAGCAGCTACCGGGGTAGCGGGACAGCCACCTCGCAGTATTTT.

This chain connects TRBV6-6 to TRBJ2-1, with 8 bases fitting TRBD2. Trimming removed 2 bases from V and 7 bases from J; junction bases left unmatched: 10. This CDR3 is built from 16 residues. Germline assignment: CDR1 MNHNY and CDR2 SVGAGI (reference sequence). As DNA, the CDR3 is TGTGCCAGCAGTTACGGAAGCGGGGGAACCGGGAATGAGCAGTTCTTC. Residues: CASSYGSGGTGNEQFF.

The V call is TRBV27, the J call TRBJ2-3; TRBD2 matches 10 bases. The CDR3 has 16 amino acids. V shed 2 bases and J 3 bases; nucleotides not matched to a gene: 5. Germline V gene sequence: CDR1 MNHEY, CDR2 SMNVEV (reference sequence). The CDR3 protein is CASSLKQLAGTDTQYF. CDR3 in DNA: TGTGCCAGCAGTTTAAAGCAACTAGCGGGAACAGATACGCAGTATTTT.

The gene calls are TRBV6-1 and TRBJ2-4, with D hard to call. V gave up 3 bases and J gave up 1 base, with 10 bases separating them. The CDR3 spans 15 residues. Germline V gene data show CDR1 as MNHNS and CDR2 as SASEGT. CDR3 protein: CASSEGRRAKNIQYF. CDR3 DNA sequence: TGTGCCAGCAGTGAGGGCCGTCGGGCCAAAAACATTCAGTACTTC.

V usage is TRBV7-6 and J usage is TRBJ1-3; 7 positions match TRBD1. Germline V gene sequence: CDR1 SGHVS, CDR2 FNYEAQ. The CDR3 covers 17 residues. J lost 2 bases, V lost 2 bases, and 9 bases had no gene match. The CDR3 loop reads CASSLRGQGETGNTIYF. DNA of the CDR3: TGTGCCAGCAGCTTAAGGGGGCAGGGAGAAACTGGAAACACCATATATTTT. The full variable domain, completed using reference TRBV7-6 and TRBJ1-3, is GAGVSQSPRYKVTKRGQDVALRCDPISGHVSLYWYRQALGQGPEFLTYFNYEAQQDKSGLPNDRFSAERPEGSISTLTIQRTEQRDSAMYRCASSLRGQGETGNTIYFGEGSWLTVV.

The genes are TRBV7-2 and TRBJ1-3, with 9 bases lining up with TRBD1. V trimming: 3 bases; J trimming: 9 bases; junction bases outside the gene matches: 3. This CDR3 contains 13 residues. Germline assignment: CDR1 SGHTA and CDR2 FQGNSA. The CDR3 DNA sequence: TGTGCCAGCAGCTTTCCGGGACAGGGCACCATATATTTT. Encoded protein: CASSFPGQGTIYF.

V is TRBV5-4 and J is TRBJ2-7; D perhaps matches TRBD2 (6 bases). V dropped 4 bases and J dropped 4 bases, with 12 bases sitting between them. Germline CDR1 is SGHNT and CDR2 is YYREEE (reference sequence). This CDR3 is built from 13 residues. CDR3 sequence reads: CASSKRSGYEQYF. The DNA of the CDR3 is TGTGCCAGCAGCAAACGCAGCGGGTACGAGCAGTACTTC. The full variable domain, with the rest looked up from reference TRBV5-4 and TRBJ2-7, is ETGVTQSPTHLIKTRGQQVTLRCSSQSGHNTVSWYQQALGQGPQFIFQYYREEENGRGNFPPRFSGLQFPNYSSELNVNALELDDSALYLCASSKRSGYEQYFGPGTRLTVT.

The rearrangement uses TRBV9 and TRBJ1-4; D is unresolved. The germline V gene encodes CDR1 SGDLS and CDR2 YYNGEE. The ends were cut back, 3 bases at V and 8 bases at J, with 11 bases in the middle. This CDR3 has 13 residues. The CDR3 spells CASSGSGEEKLFF. DNA of the CDR3: TGTGCCAGCAGCGGGTCCGGGGAAGAAAAACTGTTTTTT. The whole variable domain, remainder taken from reference TRBV9 and TRBJ1-4, is DSGVTQTPKHLITATGQRVTLRCSPRSGDLSVYWYQQSLDQGLQFLIQYYNGEERAKGNILERFSAQQFPDLHSELNLSSLELGDSALYFCASSGSGEEKLFFGSGTQLSVL.

The chain joins TRBV7-2 to TRBJ2-2; no clear D gene. The germline V gene has CDR1 SGHTA and CDR2 FQGNSA. The CDR3 is 12 amino acids. V was trimmed by 5 bases and J by 7 bases, leaving 8 bases between them. The CDR3, as DNA: TGTGCCAGCAGCACGAATAGCGGGGAGCTGTTTTTT. Translated: CASSTNSGELFF.

The rearrangement links TRBV2 to TRBJ2-2; D call uncertain. From germline, CDR1 is SNHLY and CDR2 FYNNEI. Trimming stripped 10 bases from V and 6 bases from J, with 15 bases between. CDR3 length: 13 amino acids. Written as DNA, the CDR3 is TGTGCCACCTCCACGGAGAGATCCGGGGAGCTGTTTTTT. Translating it yields CATSTERSGELFF.

The genes are TRBV5-6 and TRBJ1-5; the D is unclear. The CDR3 has 15 residues. Trimming removed 0 bases from V and 9 bases from J, with 16 bases in between. CDR1 is SGHDT, CDR2 YYEEEE, per germline. CDR3 nucleotide sequence: TGTGCCAGCAGCTTGGGAGGGATAGGGTTACGGCCCCAGCATTTT. It is translated as CASSLGGIGLRPQHF. Combining the CDR3 with reference TRBV5-6 and TRBJ1-5 gives the whole variable domain DAGVTQSPTHLIKTRGQQVTLRCSPKSGHDTVSWYQQALGQGPQFIFQYYEEEERQRGNFPDRFSGHQFPNYSSELNVNALLLGDSALYLCASSLGGIGLRPQHFGDGTRLSIL.

This rearrangement joins TRBV5-1 to TRBJ2-7, with TRBD2 matching 9 bases. V dropped 0 bases and J dropped 12; count of bases not matched to a gene: 13. From germline, CDR1 is SGHRS and CDR2 YFSETQ. The CDR3 is made up of 15 amino acids. CDR3 sequence: CASSLAVAGAKDSYF. DNA for the CDR3: TGCGCCAGCAGCTTGGCTGTAGCGGGGGCGAAGGACTCGTACTTC.

The chain links TRBV27 to TRBJ2-7; 7 bases fit TRBD2. The CDR3 spans 13 residues. Germline V gene lookup returns CDR1 MNHEY and CDR2 SMNVEV (reference sequence). V lost 7 bases to trimming and J lost 5 bases; unmatched junction nucleotides: 8. The CDR3 loop is CASNPLGRDEQYF. The CDR3 nucleotides are TGTGCCAGCAACCCCCTGGGGAGGGACGAGCAGTACTTC.